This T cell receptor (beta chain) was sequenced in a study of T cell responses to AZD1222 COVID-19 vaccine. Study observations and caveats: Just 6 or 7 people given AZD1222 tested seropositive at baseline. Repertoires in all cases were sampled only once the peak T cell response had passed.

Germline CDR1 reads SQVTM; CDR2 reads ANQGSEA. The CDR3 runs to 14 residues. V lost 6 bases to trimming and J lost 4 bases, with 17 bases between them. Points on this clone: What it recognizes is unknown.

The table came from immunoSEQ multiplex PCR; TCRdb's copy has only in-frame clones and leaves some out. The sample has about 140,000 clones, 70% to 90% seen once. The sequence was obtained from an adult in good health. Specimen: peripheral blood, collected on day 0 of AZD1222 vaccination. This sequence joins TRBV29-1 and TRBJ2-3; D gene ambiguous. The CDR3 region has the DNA TGCAGCGTCCTCCATGGGGTTTGGGCAGATACGCAGTATTTT. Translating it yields CSVLHGVWADTQYF.